What follows are 20 T cell receptor beta chains derived from one specimen sequenced in a study of blood T cell repertoires in COVID-19. Measured with immunoSEQ multiplex PCR; TCRdb has only the in-frame clones, and not every one. The sample yields approximately 280,000 clones, 85% seen once. Material: PBMCs or T cells enriched from blood (not recorded which). These receptors were taken from a woman between 45 and 60 years old who had recovered from COVID-19.

The genes are TRBV15 and TRBJ1-4; weak D call: TRBD1 (5 bases). This CDR3 comprises 16 residues. The V gene lost 1 base and the J gene lost 11 bases, with 20 bases spanning the gap. The germline gives CDR1 LNHNV, CDR2 YYDKDF (reference sequence). In nucleotides, the CDR3 is TGTGCCACCAGCAGAGGTACCCTTGGGGCCGGGAGCAAACTGTTTTTT. Protein: CATSRGTLGAGSKLFF.

The rearrangement joins TRBV5-1 to TRBJ1-2, with TRBD1 matching over 9 bases. The V gene end was trimmed by 3 bases and the J gene end by 6 bases; junction bases not matched to a gene: 6. This CDR3 spans 14 amino acids. The germline V gene encodes CDR1 SGHRS and CDR2 YFSETQ. CDR3 amino acids: CASSWTGALDGYTF. Written as DNA, the CDR3 is TGCGCCAGCAGCTGGACAGGGGCGTTAGATGGCTACACCTTC.

The rearrangement uses TRBV5-6 and TRBJ1-2, with unresolved D. This CDR3 region has 14 residues. V was cut by 1 base and J by 2 bases, with 9 bases left in between. Germline lookup yields CDR1 SGHDT and CDR2 YYEEEE. This CDR3 is CASSLPGTNYGYTF. The DNA for the CDR3 is TGTGCCAGCAGCTTGCCAGGCACCAACTATGGCTACACCTTC.

V is TRBV9 and J is TRBJ2-3; 7 bases align to TRBD2. CDR1 and CDR2 from the germline V gene are SGDLS and YYNGEE. V was pared by 0 bases and J by 0 bases, with 4 bases of the junction left unmatched. The CDR3 runs 16 residues. CDR3 nucleotide sequence: TGTGCCAGCAGCGTAGGGCCGGGAGGTAGCACAGATACGCAGTATTTT. Translating it yields CASSVGPGGSTDTQYF.

This clone was recorded once. The V call is TRBV7-3, the J call TRBJ2-7; 9 bases match TRBD2. In germline, CDR1 is SGHTA, CDR2 FQGTGA. This CDR3 comprises 14 residues. V lost 5 bases, J lost 5 bases, and 7 bases stayed unmatched. CDR3 sequence (DNA): TGTGCCAGCAGCAGGGCGGGAGGGGGAGACGAGCAGTACTTC. This translates into CASSRAGGGDEQYF.

This clone was detected only once. This chain uses TRBV24-1 with TRBJ1-2; the D gene is possibly TRBD1 (5 bases). Germline V CDR1 and CDR2: KGHDR, SFDVKD. The V and J ends lost 1 base and 2 bases respectively, with 10 bases between them. There are 15 residues in the CDR3. CDR3 in amino acids: CATSDLLPGNYGYTF. The DNA for the CDR3 is TGTGCCACCAGTGATTTACTCCCAGGGAACTATGGCTACACCTTC.

The chain couples TRBV19 to TRBJ1-5; D not resolved. The germline V gene has CDR1 LNHDA and CDR2 SQIVND (reference sequence). The CDR3 sequence is 15 residues long. V lost 6 bases to trimming and J lost 3 bases, with 15 bases between them. The CDR3 protein is CASSATATYNQPQHF. The CDR3 region has the DNA TGTGCCAGTAGCGCAACAGCTACCTACAATCAGCCCCAGCATTTT.

The J gene is TRBJ1-2, the V gene TRBV30; D is unclear. Trimming took 2 bases from V and 3 from J, leaving 10 bases between them. The CDR3 length is 13 residues. CDR1 GTSNPN and CDR2 SVGIG come from the germline V gene (reference sequence). The CDR3 nucleotides are TGTGCCTGGAGTTCCATGCGTTACTATGGCTACACCTTC. This gives the protein CAWSSMRYYGYTF.

V gene TRBV4-1 combines with J gene TRBJ2-7; D perhaps matches TRBD2 (5 bases). Germline V lookup: CDR1 MGHRA, CDR2 YSYEKL. Trimming took 0 bases from V and 3 from J, leaving 12 bases between them. The CDR3 sequence is 15 residues long. The CDR3 sequence: CASSQESGLHYEQYF. CDR3 DNA: TGCGCCAGCAGCCAAGAGAGCGGCCTCCACTACGAGCAGTACTTC.

The rearrangement links TRBV30 to TRBJ1-2; 9 bases map to TRBD1. The CDR3 runs 14 residues. The germline V gene has CDR1 GTSNPN and CDR2 SVGIG (reference sequence). The trim removed 2 bases at V and 6 bases at J, leaving 7 bases unmatched. CDR3 region: CAWSRDRATDGYTF. The CDR3 DNA is TGTGCCTGGAGTCGGGACAGGGCTACGGATGGCTACACCTTC.

V is TRBV5-1 and J is TRBJ2-3; 7 bases are a match to TRBD2. Germline V gene lookup returns CDR1 SGHRS and CDR2 YFSETQ. This CDR3 is built from 17 residues. Unmatched junction bases numbered 11, after V lost 4 bases and J lost 0 bases. The CDR3 coding sequence is TGCGCCAGCAGCCCGCGGCCTAGCGGAACTAGCACAGATACGCAGTATTTT. As protein: CASSPRPSGTSTDTQYF.

Comments on this clone: The sample has other DNA sequences that encode this CDR3 too. The V call is TRBV5-1, the J call TRBJ2-3; tentatively, D is TRBD2 (6 bases). Germline assignment: CDR1 SGHRS and CDR2 YFSETQ. This CDR3 comprises 16 residues. Trimming shortened V by 2 bases and J by 1 base, and 14 bases separated the two germline ends. Here the CDR3 reads CASSFSGRGGTDTQYF. For the CDR3, the DNA is TGCGCCAGCAGCTTTTCGGGGCGCGGGGGCACAGATACGCAGTATTTT.

The chain couples TRBV27 to TRBJ2-7; 7 nucleotides match TRBD2. Trimming cost V 0 bases and J 2 bases; bases outside gene matches: 7. The CDR3 spans 16 residues. Germline V lookup: CDR1 MNHEY, CDR2 SMNVEV (reference sequence). For the CDR3, the DNA is TGTGCCAGCAGTTTATCGGCGGGAGTCTCGACCTACGAGCAGTACTTC. This codes for CASSLSAGVSTYEQYF.

V usage is TRBV7-2 and J usage is TRBJ1-2; 9 nucleotides line up with TRBD1. The J segment lost 1 base and the V segment lost 3 bases, leaving 6 bases of the junction unmatched. CDR1 is SGHTA and CDR2 is FQGNSA in the germline V gene. CDR3 size: 16 residues. CDR3 coding DNA: TGTGCCAGCAGCTTTAGACAGGGGGGATATAACTATGGCTACACCTTC. This codes for CASSFRQGGYNYGYTF.

The J gene is TRBJ2-1, the V gene TRBV29-1, with TRBD2 matching 9 bases. Looked up from germline, CDR1 is SQVTM and CDR2 is ANQGSEA. The length of the CDR3 is 13 residues. J gave up 9 bases and V 4 bases, and 7 bases lay outside the gene matches. CDR3 loop: CSVGRGGHPEQFF. The DNA of the CDR3 is TGCAGCGTTGGGCGGGGGGGCCACCCTGAGCAGTTCTTC.

The chain couples TRBV7-2 to TRBJ1-2; possibly TRBD1 for D (6 bases). The CDR3 has 14 residues. Trimming removed 1 base at V and 4 bases at J, with 10 bases between. Germline CDR1 is SGHTA and CDR2 is FQGNSA. CDR3: CASSLVSGVYGYTF. The CDR3 bases are TGTGCCAGCAGCTTAGTTTCAGGGGTCTATGGCTACACCTTC.

The rearrangement joins TRBV11-2 to TRBJ2-7; 7 nucleotides line up with TRBD2. Germline CDR1 is SGHAT and CDR2 is FQNNGV. The CDR3 has 16 residues. The J segment lost 5 bases and the V segment lost 5 bases, leaving 15 bases of the junction unmatched. As DNA, the CDR3 is TGTGCCAGCAGCACCCTGGCGGGGCGGGAGTTGCACGAGCAGTACTTC. It encodes CASSTLAGRELHEQYF.

The chain carries TRBV14 and TRBJ2-7; D may be TRBD1 (5 bases). Germline assignment: CDR1 SGHDN and CDR2 FVKESK. This CDR3 spans 14 amino acids. Trimming removed 1 base at V and 1 base at J, with 8 bases between. The CDR3 DNA reads TGTGCCAGCAGCCAAGCAGGGTTGTCCTACGAGCAGTACTTC. The encoded protein is CASSQAGLSYEQYF. Based on the CDR3 plus reference TRBV14 and TRBJ2-7, the full variable domain is EAGVTQFPSHSVIEKGQTVTLRCDPISGHDNLYWYRRVMGKEIKFLLHFVKESKQDESGMPNNRFLAERTGGTYSTLKVQPAELEDSGVYFCASSQAGLSYEQYFGPGTRLTVT.

A few counts support this clone. V gene TRBV19 combines with J gene TRBJ1-3; D is possibly TRBD1 (5 bases). The CDR3 sequence is 16 residues long. Between the trimmed V and J ends, which lost 5 bases and 0 bases, there was a span of 14 bases. Germline V gene data show CDR1 as LNHDA and CDR2 as SQIVND (reference sequence). The CDR3 region has the DNA TGTGCCAGTAGTCGGGGACTCACTCTCTCTGGAAACACCATATATTTT. Translation gives CASSRGLTLSGNTIYF.

The V gene is TRBV19, the J gene TRBJ1-3; the D is unclear. V lost 3 bases and J lost 1, with 10 bases in between. The CDR3 totals 15 residues. CDR1 and CDR2 from the germline V gene are LNHDA and SQIVND (reference sequence). The CDR3 region is CASSMTSGSGNTIYF. In DNA, the CDR3 is TGTGCCAGTAGTATGACTTCTGGTTCTGGAAACACCATATATTTT.